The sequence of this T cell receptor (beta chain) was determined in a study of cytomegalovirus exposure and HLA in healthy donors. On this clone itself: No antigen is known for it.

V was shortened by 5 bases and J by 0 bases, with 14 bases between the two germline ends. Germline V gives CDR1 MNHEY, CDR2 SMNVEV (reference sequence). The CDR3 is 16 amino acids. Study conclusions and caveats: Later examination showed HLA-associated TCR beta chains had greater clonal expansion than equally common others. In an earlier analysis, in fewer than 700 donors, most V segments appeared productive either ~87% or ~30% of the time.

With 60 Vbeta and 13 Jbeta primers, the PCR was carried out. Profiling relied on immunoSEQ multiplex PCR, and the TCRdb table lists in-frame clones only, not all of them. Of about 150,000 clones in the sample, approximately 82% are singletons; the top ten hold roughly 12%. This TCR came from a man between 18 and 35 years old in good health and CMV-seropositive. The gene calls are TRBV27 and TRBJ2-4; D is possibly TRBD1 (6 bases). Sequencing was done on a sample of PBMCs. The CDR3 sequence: CASSPEDSRAKNIQYF. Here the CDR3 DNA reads TGTGCCAGCAGTCCAGAGGACAGCCGAGCCAAAAACATTCAGTACTTC.